The 30 T cell receptor beta chains in this list originate from one sample, sequenced in a study of cytomegalovirus exposure and HLA in healthy donors. PCR primers comprised 60 Vbeta and 13 Jbeta primers. TCRdb's table, derived via immunoSEQ multiplex PCR, lists solely in-frame clones and lacks some. The sample consists of under 85,000 clones, more than 60% of them appearing once. Sequences were obtained from PBMCs. All receptors come from a man aged 40-49 years in good health and CMV-seronegative.

The gene calls are TRBV4-1 and TRBJ1-2; no reliable D call. V was cut by 0 bases and J by 0 bases, with 17 bases left in between. CDR1 MGHRA and CDR2 YSYEKL come from the germline V gene. The length of the CDR3 is 18 residues. The CDR3 reads CASSQELPETLANYGYTF. As DNA, the CDR3 is TGCGCCAGCAGCCAAGAATTGCCGGAGACTTTAGCTAACTATGGCTACACCTTC.

This clone was detected only a few times. Other DNA sequences in this sample translate to the same CDR3. The chain employs TRBV14 and TRBJ2-2, with D unclear. Germline V lookup: CDR1 SGHDN, CDR2 FVKESK. This CDR3 has 14 residues. Trimming cost V 1 base and J 5 bases, with 8 bases left between them. The CDR3 DNA reads TGTGCCAGCAGCCAAGGCGAGATAACCGGGGAGCTGTTTTTT. This translates into CASSQGEITGELFF.

This clone was found once. The chain is built from TRBV11-2 and TRBJ2-7, with TRBD1 identical over 9 bases. Germline V gene lookup returns CDR1 SGHAT and CDR2 FQNNGV. CDR3 length: 13 amino acids. The J segment lost 5 bases and the V segment lost 6 bases, leaving 5 bases of the junction unmatched. This CDR3 reads CASRLTGGDEQYF. CDR3 nucleotides: TGTGCCAGCAGATTAACAGGGGGCGACGAGCAGTACTTC.

This clone was detected only a few times. This chain connects TRBV4-1 to TRBJ2-5; a possible D gene is TRBD2 (6 bases). The germline V gene encodes CDR1 MGHRA and CDR2 YSYEKL. V was trimmed by 0 bases and J by 0 bases, leaving 8 bases between them. The CDR3 sequence is 15 residues long. CDR3 loop: CASSQDGDYQETQYF. CDR3 DNA: TGCGCCAGCAGCCAAGATGGGGACTACCAAGAGACCCAGTACTTC.

The gene calls are TRBV6-4 and TRBJ2-1, with 13 bases lining up with TRBD2. There are 16 residues in the CDR3. CDR1 is MRHNA and CDR2 is SNTAGT in the germline V gene. With 4 bases clipped from V and 4 bases from J, the junction kept 4 bases outside the gene matches. CDR3 protein: CASSAGLAGPYNEQFF. DNA of the CDR3: TGTGCCAGCAGTGCGGGACTAGCGGGACCATACAATGAGCAGTTCTTC.

The chain joins TRBV28 to TRBJ2-7, with D maybe TRBD1 (5 bases). Germline CDR1 reads MDHEN; CDR2 reads SYDVKM. The V and J ends lost 4 bases and 0 bases respectively, with 13 bases between them. This CDR3 comprises 15 residues. The CDR3 loop reads CASSSPHRSSYEQYF. The CDR3 DNA sequence: TGTGCCAGCAGTTCCCCCCACAGGAGCTCCTACGAGCAGTACTTC. Full variable domain (missing parts from reference TRBV28 and TRBJ2-7): DVKVTQSSRYLVKRTGEKVFLECVQDMDHENMFWYRQDPGLGLRLIYFSYDVKMKEKGDIPEGYSVSREKKERFSLILESASTNQTSMYLCASSSPHRSSYEQYFGPGTRLTVT.

The V call is TRBV6-5, the J call TRBJ1-3; the D is unclear. From germline, CDR1 is MNHEY and CDR2 SVGAGI. CDR3 length equals 13 residues. V was shortened by 5 bases and J by 8 bases, with 13 bases between the two germline ends. The CDR3 nucleotides read TGTGCCAGCAGTGAAGTTGGAGGGTACACCATATATTTT. Residues: CASSEVGGYTIYF.

The chain is built from TRBV28 and TRBJ2-5; 11 bases match TRBD2. The DNA end is a closer match to TRBJ2-7, so the J assignment may be wrong. In germline, CDR1 is MDHEN, CDR2 SYDVKM. The CDR3 spans 14 residues. CDR3 protein: CAGKLAGVSYEQYF. CDR3 DNA: TGTGCCGGCAAACTAGCGGGAGTGTCCTACGAGCAGTACTTC.

The chain combines TRBV14 with TRBJ2-1, with 7 bases identical to TRBD1. The J segment lost 10 bases and the V segment lost 0 bases, leaving 3 bases of the junction unmatched. Germline V gene sequence: CDR1 SGHDN, CDR2 FVKESK. The CDR3 contains 13 residues. The CDR3: CASSQERGLEQFF. DNA for the CDR3: TGTGCCAGCAGCCAAGAGAGGGGGCTAGAGCAGTTCTTC.

The rearrangement links TRBV7-2 to TRBJ2-7, with D possibly TRBD2 on 5 matching bases. This CDR3 contains 13 residues. V was pared by 5 bases and J by 3 bases, with 11 bases between. The V gene's germline CDR1 is SGHTA and CDR2 FQGNSA. The CDR3 region is CASSITSYYEQYF. The CDR3 DNA reads as TGTGCCAGCAGCATTACTAGTTACTACGAGCAGTACTTC.

This clone has a handful of counts. This rearrangement joins TRBV18 to TRBJ2-3; D is perhaps TRBD2 (5 bases). Germline V gene sequence: CDR1 KGHSH, CDR2 LQKENI. Deletions cut 1 base from V and 2 bases from J, with 10 bases between. The CDR3 runs 15 residues. The CDR3 nucleotides read TGTGCCAGCTCACCACGGCAGCGGTCCACAGATACGCAGTATTTT. Translated: CASSPRQRSTDTQYF.

The V gene is TRBV5-1, the J gene TRBJ1-4; possible D gene TRBD1, 6 bases. The V end was cut by 2 bases, the J end by 0 bases, with 11 bases between. Germline CDR1 and CDR2: SGHRS and YFSETQ. This CDR3 contains 16 residues. CDR3 sequence: CASSLPGQSTNEKLFF. The DNA for the CDR3 is TGCGCCAGCAGCTTACCCGGACAGTCAACTAATGAAAAACTGTTTTTT.

Only a few counts were recorded for this clone. The V gene is TRBV5-4, the J gene TRBJ1-5, with D maybe TRBD1 (5 bases). The germline V gene encodes CDR1 SGHNT and CDR2 YYREEE (reference sequence). V lost 4 bases and J 4 bases, leaving 12 bases between the germline ends. This CDR3 is 14 amino acids long. CDR3 amino acids: CASSLQGTNQPQHF. CDR3 bases: TGTGCCAGCAGCCTGCAGGGTACTAATCAGCCCCAGCATTTT. Looking up the rest from reference TRBV5-4 and TRBJ1-5 gives the full variable domain: ETGVTQSPTHLIKTRGQQVTLRCSSQSGHNTVSWYQQALGQGPQFIFQYYREEENGRGNFPPRFSGLQFPNYSSELNVNALELDDSALYLCASSLQGTNQPQHFGDGTRLSIL.

The chain carries TRBV6-1 and TRBJ2-7; tentatively, D is TRBD2 (6 bases). CDR1 is MNHNS, CDR2 SASEGT, per germline. There are 14 residues in the CDR3. Trimming left V 7 bases short and J 3 bases short, with 16 bases between. This chain's CDR3 is CASTRERNHYEQYF. The CDR3 nucleotides read TGTGCCAGCACCCGGGAGCGGAACCACTACGAGCAGTACTTC.

This clone was found once. V usage is TRBV6-5 and J usage is TRBJ2-7; the D gene is possibly TRBD2 (6 bases). The ends were cut back, 5 bases at V and 2 bases at J, with 13 bases in the middle. The CDR3 spans 14 residues. From germline, CDR1 is MNHEY and CDR2 SVGAGI. The CDR3 is CASSKSGTPYEQYF. The CDR3 DNA is TGTGCCAGCAGTAAGTCCGGGACTCCCTACGAGCAGTACTTC.

The gene calls are TRBV6-5 and TRBJ1-4; 7 bases are a match to TRBD1. The CDR3 has 15 amino acids. The germline CDR1 and CDR2 sequences are MNHEY and SVGAGI. J gave up 3 bases and V 5 bases, and 6 bases lay outside the gene matches. CDR3 residues: CASSRSGGPNEKLFF. CDR3 nucleotide sequence: TGTGCCAGCAGTCGTTCAGGGGGGCCTAATGAAAAACTGTTTTTT.

The chain combines TRBV19 with TRBJ2-2; no clear D gene. This CDR3 has 13 amino acids. The V end was cut by 9 bases, the J end by 4 bases, with 12 bases between. Germline CDR1 LNHDA, CDR2 SQIVND (reference sequence). The CDR3 loop reads CASCGFGTGELFF. The CDR3 DNA follows: TGTGCCAGCTGCGGTTTCGGCACCGGGGAGCTGTTTTTT. Full variable domain (remainder filled in from reference TRBV19 and TRBJ2-2): DGGITQSPKYLFRKEGQNVTLSCEQNLNHDAMYWYRQDPGQGLRLIYYSQIVNDFQKGDIAEGYSVSREKKESFPLTVTSAQKNPTAFYLCASCGFGTGELFFGEGSRLTVL.

The chain is built from TRBV9 and TRBJ2-7, with D possibly matching TRBD2 (5 bases). Trimming took off 7 bases at V and 10 bases at J, with 18 bases between the two ends. CDR1 is SGDLS, CDR2 YYNGEE, per germline. CDR3 length: 12 residues. This CDR3 is CASSRGGADQYF. CDR3 nucleotide sequence: TGTGCCAGCTCACGAGGTGGAGCGGATCAGTACTTC.

The chain links TRBV27 to TRBJ1-6; maybe TRBD1 (5 bases). Germline V gene sequence: CDR1 MNHEY, CDR2 SMNVEV (reference sequence). V was clipped by 3 bases and J by 15 bases, with 15 bases between them. This CDR3 region has 13 residues. The CDR3 DNA sequence: TGTGCCAGCAGTTTCCAGGGAAGGTCTCTCCTCCACTTT. Its translation is CASSFQGRSLLHF.

V is TRBV19 and J is TRBJ1-5; 7 nucleotides agree with TRBD1. The germline V gene encodes CDR1 LNHDA and CDR2 SQIVND (reference sequence). The CDR3 contains 14 residues. The J segment lost 5 bases and the V segment lost 8 bases, leaving 9 bases of the junction unmatched. CDR3 amino acids: CASAGQALHQPQHF. Here the CDR3 DNA reads TGTGCCAGTGCTGGACAGGCGCTTCATCAGCCCCAGCATTTT.

The chain couples TRBV27 to TRBJ2-3, with TRBD2 matching 8 bases. Germline V gene sequence: CDR1 MNHEY, CDR2 SMNVEV (reference sequence). This CDR3 is built from 15 residues. Trimming cost V 5 bases and J 2 bases; bases outside gene matches: 6. CDR3 bases: TGTGCCAGCAGTCCCCGGGGGGGGAACACAGATACGCAGTATTTT. Protein sequence: CASSPRGGNTDTQYF.

The chain combines TRBV29-1 with TRBJ2-1; TRBD2 matches 10 bases. The CDR3 covers 17 residues. Germline V gene lookup returns CDR1 SQVTM and CDR2 ANQGSEA. V gave up 2 bases and J gave up 6 bases; unmatched junction bases: 13. CDR3 sequence reads: CSVELAGALRGANEQFF. The CDR3 region has the DNA TGCAGCGTTGAACTAGCGGGAGCTCTAAGGGGGGCCAATGAGCAGTTCTTC.

The rearrangement uses TRBV2 and TRBJ2-5; 10 nucleotides line up with TRBD2. V dropped 8 bases and J dropped 2; count of bases not matched to a gene: 8. The CDR3 length is 15 residues. Germline values: CDR1 SNHLY, CDR2 FYNNEI. The CDR3 sequence is CASLRASGGQETQYF. The DNA for the CDR3 is TGTGCCAGCCTTCGGGCTAGCGGGGGACAAGAGACCCAGTACTTC.

This chain connects TRBV10-3 to TRBJ2-6; 8 nucleotides match TRBD2. This CDR3 region has 15 residues. V was pared by 5 bases and J by 2 bases, with 2 bases of the junction left unmatched. CDR1 is ENHRY, CDR2 SYGVKD, per germline. For the CDR3, the DNA is TGTGCCATCAGTACGGGGGGGCCTGGGGCCAACGTCCTGACTTTC. Its protein product is CAISTGGPGANVLTF.

The V and J genes are TRBV5-6 and TRBJ2-3; D not resolved. This CDR3 comprises 12 residues. V was clipped by 4 bases and J by 2 bases, with 5 bases between them. Germline V CDR1 and CDR2: SGHDT, YYEEEE. The CDR3 coding sequence is TGTGCCAGCAGCCTACTCACAGATACGCAGTATTTT. This translates into CASSLLTDTQYF.

The chain joins TRBV5-1 to TRBJ1-1, with D hard to call. Germline V gene data show CDR1 as SGHRS and CDR2 as YFSETQ. Trimming pared 0 bases from V and 1 base from J, leaving 7 bases between. The CDR3 spans 14 residues. The CDR3 here is CASSLGDGNTEAFF. In DNA, the CDR3 is TGCGCCAGCAGCTTGGGCGATGGGAACACTGAAGCTTTCTTT.

This clone appeared a few times. The CDR3 sequence is CASSPRDTITGELFF. CDR3 bases: TGTGCCAGCTCACCCCGGGACACGATCACCGGGGAGCTGTTTTTT. This chain uses TRBV18 with TRBJ2-2; D possibly corresponds to TRBD1 (6 bases). Trimming left V 3 bases short and J 4 bases short, with 12 bases between. The CDR3 sequence is 15 residues long. Germline CDR1 and CDR2: KGHSH and LQKENI. The full variable domain, with the rest looked up from reference TRBV18 and TRBJ2-2, is NAGVMQNPRHLVRRRGQEARLRCSPMKGHSHVYWYRQLPEEGLKFMVYLQKENIIDESGMPKERFSAEFPKEGPSILRIQQVVRGDSAAYFCASSPRDTITGELFFGEGSRLTVL.

This rearrangement joins TRBV5-1 to TRBJ2-2; tentatively, D is TRBD1 (7 bases). Germline CDR1 is SGHRS and CDR2 is YFSETQ. Trimming cost V 0 bases and J 0 bases, with 12 bases left between them. The CDR3 has 17 amino acids. The CDR3 spells CASSLVPGGSNTGELFF. In nucleotides, the CDR3 is TGCGCCAGCAGCTTGGTGCCAGGGGGGTCGAACACCGGGGAGCTGTTTTTT.

The rearrangement links TRBV7-3 to TRBJ2-2; 8 positions match TRBD1. The germline V gene encodes CDR1 SGHTA and CDR2 FQGTGA. Trimming removed 5 bases from V and 7 bases from J; junction bases left unmatched: 6. The CDR3 has 14 amino acids. The CDR3, as DNA: TGTGCCAGCAGCCTCCAGGGGGCTAGCGGGGAGCTGTTTTTT. Encoded protein: CASSLQGASGELFF.

The V and J genes are TRBV29-1 and TRBJ2-2, with D unresolved. In germline, CDR1 is SQVTM, CDR2 ANQGSEA. The CDR3 is 10 amino acids. V gave up 3 bases and J gave up 8 bases, with 4 bases separating them. In nucleotides, the CDR3 is TGCAGCGTTGAGGCTGGGGAGCTGTTTTTT. It encodes CSVEAGELFF.